The entry below gives a single T cell receptor beta chain sequence along with its context. Antigen specificity is unknown. The sample is drawn from a study of OX40 agonist ivuxolimab in advanced cancers. The wider study: With ivuxolimab, an agonistic anti-OX40 (CD134) antibody, patients were treated. A male proportion of just over 80% was recorded, with mean age approximately 60 years and range roughly 23 to 85. Study-wide results and limits: Partial responders receiving 0.1-3.0 mg/kg showed among the lowest clonal expansion.

TCRdb's table, derived via immunoSEQ multiplex PCR, lists solely in-frame clones and lacks some. The table records 68,000 or so clones, approximately 83% of them present only once. This specimen consisted of CD4+ or CD8+ T cells sorted from blood, obtained in a trial of the OX40 agonist ivuxolimab. This TCR came from an adult with an advanced solid tumor such as melanoma, head and neck, liver or kidney cancer.

The CDR3 region is CASSLVSGAGIAQTQYF. Written as DNA, the CDR3 is TGTGCCAGCAGCTTAGTCTCGGGAGCGGGGATCGCGCAGACCCAGTACTTC. The chain links TRBV7-6 to TRBJ2-5, with 7 bases that match TRBD2. Germline CDR1 and CDR2: SGHVS and FNYEAQ. This CDR3 contains 17 residues. V gave up 1 base and J gave up 6 bases; unmatched junction bases: 14.